What follows are 23 T cell receptor beta chains derived from one specimen sequenced in a study of T cell clonality in common variable immunodeficiency. The protocol was immunoSEQ multiplex PCR, while the TCRdb copy is restricted to in-frame clones and leaves out a portion. This sample has fewer than 65,000 clones, each found more than once. Sequenced material: peripheral blood mononuclear cells. The receptor source for this set is a person aged 18 to 75 in good health.

This clone was recorded many times. With the read ending 3 residues before the CDR3 end, the germline J gene is used to fill in that end. The chain has TRBV2 and TRBJ2-5; D perhaps matches TRBD1 (5 bases). Trimming left V 8 bases short and J 1 base short, with 11 bases between. Germline V gives CDR1 SNHLY, CDR2 FYNNEI. The CDR3 covers 13 residues. The CDR3 DNA, read in part, is TGTGCCAGCGGGTGGGGCAGCCAAGAGACC. Residues: CASGWGSQET. The full CDR3 reads CASGWGSQETQYF.

This clone has ten or more counts. The sequenced fragment ends 3 residues before the CDR3 boundary, so the rest is inferred from the germline J gene. The chain joins TRBV20-1 to TRBJ2-1, with 11 bases identical to TRBD1. CDR3 size: 16 residues. Germline CDR1 is DFQATT and CDR2 is SNEGSKA (reference sequence). With V trimmed by 0 bases and J by 4 bases, 5 bases remained unmatched. The CDR3: CSARDLGQGAYNEQFF. CDR3 DNA, as far as it was read: TGCAGTGCTAGAGATCTTGGACAGGGGGCTTACAATGAG.

This clone was detected many times. The CDR3 end lies 3 residues beyond the end of the read and is filled in from the germline J gene. This chain links TRBV7-2 with TRBJ1-2, with D perhaps TRBD1 (6 bases). This CDR3 spans 12 amino acids. Germline values: CDR1 SGHTA, CDR2 FQGNSA. The DNA read from the CDR3 is TGTGCCAGCAGCCCCAGGACAGACGGC. Translated: CASSPRTDG. The whole CDR3 protein is CASSPRTDGYTF.

This clone was counted at least ten times. This CDR3 reads CAWSDSGSYNSPLHF. The CDR3 DNA, read in part, is TGTGCCTGGAGTGACTCCGGCTCCTATAATTCACCC. This chain links TRBV30 with TRBJ1-6; D ambiguous. The missing CDR3 end, 3 residues past where the read stops, is filled in from the germline J gene. There are 15 residues in the CDR3. Between the trimmed V and J ends, which lost 1 base and 0 bases, there was a span of 7 bases. CDR1 and CDR2 from the germline V gene are GTSNPN and SVGIG (reference sequence).

This clone was seen at least ten times. From the germline J gene comes the end of the CDR3, since the read stops 3 residues before it. The rearrangement links TRBV7-2 to TRBJ2-2; D is possibly TRBD2 (6 bases). CDR1 is SGHTA, CDR2 FQGNSA, per germline. V lost 2 bases and J 4 bases, leaving 11 bases between the germline ends. The CDR3 totals 15 residues. CDR3 region: CASSLQRASTGELFF. The sequenced part of the CDR3 DNA is TGTGCCAGCAGCTTACAGCGGGCCTCCACCGGGGAG.

This clone was found many times. The read comes to an end 3 residues before the CDR3 does, leaving the germline J gene to fill in the end. The chain couples TRBV30 to TRBJ2-7; D gene unclear. There are 14 residues in the CDR3. V dropped 0 bases and J dropped 1 base, with 10 bases sitting between them. CDR1 and CDR2 from the germline V gene are GTSNPN and SVGIG (reference sequence). Partial CDR3 DNA: TGTGCCTGGAGTGTAATGGGCTATTCCTACGAG. This sequence encodes CAWSVMGYSYE. The entire CDR3 protein is CAWSVMGYSYEQYF.

Concerning this clone: The read comes to an end 3 residues before the CDR3 does, leaving the germline J gene to fill in the end. This rearrangement joins TRBV29-1 to TRBJ2-3; TRBD1 matches 8 bases. Germline lookup yields CDR1 SQVTM and CDR2 ANQGSEA. The CDR3 spans 14 residues. CDR3 in amino acids: CSVSPGAGGNPQYF. The CDR3 bases that were read are TGCAGCGTCTCCCCGGGGGCAGGGGGCAATCCG.

Many counts were recorded for this clone. The CDR3 DNA, read in part, is TGCGCCAGCAGCTTGGAAGGGGCAGGGGCCAACGTC. Encoded protein: CASSLEGAGANV. In full, the CDR3 is CASSLEGAGANVLTF. The chain has TRBV5-1 and TRBJ2-6; D is perhaps TRBD1 (5 bases). The CDR3 goes on 3 residues after the read ends, and that part is filled in from the germline J gene. The CDR3 is 15 residues long. V lost 0 bases and J 4 bases, leaving 8 bases between the germline ends. Germline lookup yields CDR1 SGHRS and CDR2 YFSETQ. Complete variable domain (other parts from reference TRBV5-1 and TRBJ2-6): KAGVTQTPRYLIKTRGQQVTLSCSPISGHRSVSWYQQTPGQGLQFLFEYFSETQRNKGNFPGRFSGRQFSNSRSEMNVSTLELGDSALYLCASSLEGAGANVLTFGAGSRLTVL.

This clone was observed at least ten times. The junction does not match germline at one end; this may be a read error. The read ends 3 residues early relative to the CDR3; the germline J gene fills the gap. V is TRBV4-2 and J is TRBJ1-4; D call uncertain. The germline V gene has CDR1 LGHNA and CDR2 YNFKEQ. This CDR3 has 16 residues. The sequenced part of the CDR3 DNA is TGCGCCAGCAGCCAAGATAGTCCGGGTAACGAAGAAAAA. Amino acid sequence: CASSQDSPGNEEK. The entire CDR3 reads CASSQDSPGNEEKLFF.

This clone was seen repeatedly, ten times or more. The CDR3 end is not reached by the read, which stops 3 residues before it; the germline J gene fills it in. The J gene is TRBJ2-3, the V gene TRBV7-9; no reliable D call. Germline CDR1 is SEHNR and CDR2 is FQNEAQ (reference sequence). This CDR3 spans 14 amino acids. Trimming removed 3 bases from V and 2 bases from J, with 9 bases in between. Partial CDR3 DNA: TGTGCCAGCAGCTTGTCCAGTACCACAGATACG. This encodes CASSLSSTTDT. The entire CDR3 protein reads CASSLSSTTDTQYF.

The table lists this clone with many counts. The read ends 3 residues early relative to the CDR3; the germline J gene fills the gap. The chain employs TRBV14 and TRBJ2-1, with 7 bases that match TRBD1. The germline gives CDR1 SGHDN, CDR2 FVKESK. The CDR3 loop spans 16 amino acids. J was trimmed by 4 bases and V by 4 bases; bases with no gene match: 10. CDR3 bases read: TGTGCCAGCAGCCGGTTTCGGGACAGAATTTACAATGAG. Translating gives CASSRFRDRIYNE. The complete CDR3 reads CASSRFRDRIYNEQFF.

This clone appeared many times. CDR3 bases read: TGTGCCTGGAGTGTACTAGGGGCTAGCGGGCCTAATTACACCGGGGAG. The encoded protein is CAWSVLGASGPNYTGE. The entire CDR3 reads CAWSVLGASGPNYTGELFF. This chain links TRBV30 with TRBJ2-2; 8 nucleotides match TRBD2. The read ends 3 residues before the CDR3 terminus; that terminus is restored from the germline J gene. The CDR3 runs 19 residues. With 0 bases clipped from V and 3 bases from J, the junction kept 15 bases outside the gene matches. CDR1 and CDR2 (germline): GTSNPN, SVGIG (reference sequence).

The chain's CDR3 is CASSPLQGDNTEAFF. The covered CDR3 bases are TGTGCCAGTAGCCCACTACAGGGAGATAACACTGAA. The chain joins TRBV19 to TRBJ1-1; TRBD1 is a possible D gene (6 bases). The sequenced fragment ends 3 residues before the CDR3 boundary, so the rest is inferred from the germline J gene. Germline V gives CDR1 LNHDA, CDR2 SQIVND (reference sequence). This CDR3 has 15 residues. Trimming took 6 bases from V and 2 from J, leaving 16 bases between them. The variable domain in full, with the rest retrieved from reference TRBV19 and TRBJ1-1, is DGGITQSPKYLFRKEGQNVTLSCEQNLNHDAMYWYRQDPGQGLRLIYYSQIVNDFQKGDIAEGYSVSREKKESFPLTVTSAQKNPTAFYLCASSPLQGDNTEAFFGQGTRLTVV.

As regards this clone: The CDR3 is cut off 3 residues early in the read; its end comes from the germline J gene. J is TRBJ1-2 and V is TRBV18; D gene unclear. Germline-derived CDR1 and CDR2 are KGHSH and LQKENI. The CDR3 sequence is 17 residues long. The covered CDR3 bases are TGTGCCAGCTCACCACCATCGGCTAGCGGGATAACCAATGAC. Translation: CASSPPSASGITND. The full CDR3 reads CASSPPSASGITNDYTF. Filled out from reference TRBV18 and TRBJ1-2, the complete variable domain reads NAGVMQNPRHLVRRRGQEARLRCSPMKGHSHVYWYRQLPEEGLKFMVYLQKENIIDESGMPKERFSAEFPKEGPSILRIQQVVRGDSAAYFCASSPPSASGITNDYTFGSGTRLTVV.

This clone was observed a few times. The CDR3 is CASSGQGIYTF. The DNA read from the CDR3 is TGTGCCAGCAGTGGCCAGGGGATC. The chain has TRBV6-4 and TRBJ1-2, with a possible D match to TRBD1 (6 bases). The read terminates 3 residues before the CDR3 end, so the remaining end is supplied by the germline J gene. Germline V gene sequence: CDR1 MRHNA, CDR2 SNTAGT. The CDR3 is made up of 11 amino acids.

This clone occurred many times. Coverage ceases 3 residues before the CDR3 finishes, and the germline J gene fills in the end. The rearrangement links TRBV19 to TRBJ2-3, with TRBD2 matching 7 bases. Germline CDR1 LNHDA, CDR2 SQIVND (reference sequence). The CDR3 contains 15 residues. CDR3 loop: CASSPTSVGLMTQYF. The sequenced part of the CDR3 DNA is TGTGCCAGTAGTCCAACTAGCGTAGGGCTAATGACG.

At least ten counts were recorded for this clone. CDR3 sequence reads: CASSSWGGTEAFF. Incomplete CDR3 DNA: TGTGCCAGCAGCTCCTGGGGGGGAACTGAA. V usage is TRBV7-2 and J usage is TRBJ1-1; D possibly corresponds to TRBD1 (5 bases). The read halts 3 residues ahead of the CDR3 end, with the missing end drawn from the germline J gene. CDR3 length: 13 residues. With 4 bases removed from V and 5 bases from J, the gap between germline ends came to 11 bases. Germline lookup yields CDR1 SGHTA and CDR2 FQGNSA.

This clone was seen ten or more times. The missing CDR3 end, 3 residues past where the read stops, is filled in from the germline J gene. The chain employs TRBV2 and TRBJ2-5; the match to TRBD2 covers 10 bases. The CDR3 sequence is 17 residues long. Germline-derived CDR1 and CDR2 are SNHLY and FYNNEI. Germline trimming cut 5 bases from V and 2 bases from J; bases unmatched to any gene: 11. This CDR3 reads CASSFGYSGGSQETQYF. CDR3 DNA (partial): TGTGCCAGCAGTTTCGGTTATAGCGGGGGGTCACAAGAGACC.

Ten or more counts support this clone. CDR3 protein: CASATGDHSYEQYF. The DNA read from the CDR3 is TGTGCCAGCGCGACAGGCGATCACTCCTACGAG. This sequence joins TRBV7-9 and TRBJ2-7; perhaps TRBD1 as D (6 bases). The read ends 3 residues before the CDR3 terminus; that terminus is restored from the germline J gene. CDR1 and CDR2 from the germline V gene are SEHNR and FQNEAQ (reference sequence). The V end was cut by 8 bases, the J end by 0 bases, with 14 bases between. The CDR3 length is 14 residues.

As for this clone: The DNA ends 3 residues before the CDR3 does, and the rest of the CDR3 is filled in from the germline J gene. The chain carries TRBV18 and TRBJ1-2, with 10 positions matching TRBD1. The CDR3 has 15 amino acids. Germline V gene lookup returns CDR1 KGHSH and CDR2 LQKENI. The sequenced part of the CDR3 DNA is TGTGCCAGCTCACCCGGGACAGGGGATGCAGATACC. It encodes CASSPGTGDADT. In full, the CDR3 reads CASSPGTGDADTYTF. Looking up the rest from reference TRBV18 and TRBJ1-2 gives the full variable domain: NAGVMQNPRHLVRRRGQEARLRCSPMKGHSHVYWYRQLPEEGLKFMVYLQKENIIDESGMPKERFSAEFPKEGPSILRIQQVVRGDSAAYFCASSPGTGDADTYTFGSGTRLTVV.

This clone was detected many times. The observed sequence ends 3 residues before the CDR3 terminus, with the missing tail filled in from the germline J gene. The genes are TRBV5-1 and TRBJ1-2, with 8 nucleotides matching TRBD1. Germline CDR1 is SGHRS and CDR2 is YFSETQ. CDR3 length: 14 residues. With V trimmed by 0 bases and J by 7 bases, 5 bases remained unmatched. CDR3 DNA, as far as it was read: TGCGCCAGCAGCTTGGGACAGGGGAGCGGTGGC. It codes for CASSLGQGSGG. The CDR3 in its entirety is CASSLGQGSGGYTF. Full variable domain (rest looked up from reference TRBV5-1 and TRBJ1-2): KAGVTQTPRYLIKTRGQQVTLSCSPISGHRSVSWYQQTPGQGLQFLFEYFSETQRNKGNFPGRFSGRQFSNSRSEMNVSTLELGDSALYLCASSLGQGSGGYTFGSGTRLTVV.

This clone was found many times. The read halts 3 residues ahead of the CDR3 end, with the missing end drawn from the germline J gene. This chain links TRBV19 with TRBJ2-1, with D possibly TRBD2 on 7 matching bases. V lost 5 bases and J 7 bases, leaving 15 bases between the germline ends. Germline CDR1 LNHDA, CDR2 SQIVND (reference sequence). The CDR3 is 14 amino acids. The covered CDR3 bases are TGTGCCAGTAGTTTCGGGGGGCGCGGGAATGAG. This encodes CASSFGGRGNE. The whole CDR3 reads CASSFGGRGNEQFF.

This clone was detected ten times or more. The CDR3 end lies 3 residues beyond the end of the read and is filled in from the germline J gene. The chain is built from TRBV14 and TRBJ2-3; TRBD1 aligns across 8 bases. Trimming at V came to 8 bases and at J to 6 bases, leaving 7 bases not matched to a gene. This CDR3 comprises 13 residues. Germline CDR1 is SGHDN and CDR2 is FVKESK. CDR3 protein: CASSGQVMDTQYF. The sequenced part of the CDR3 DNA is TGTGCCAGCTCGGGACAGGTGATGGATACG. Full variable domain (remainder filled in from reference TRBV14 and TRBJ2-3): EAGVTQFPSHSVIEKGQTVTLRCDPISGHDNLYWYRRVMGKEIKFLLHFVKESKQDESGMPNNRFLAERTGGTYSTLKVQPAELEDSGVYFCASSGQVMDTQYFGPGTRLTVL.